This T cell receptor beta chain was recovered during a study of T cell changes during pregnancy in multiple sclerosis. Clones were read by immunoSEQ multiplex PCR, and TCRdb kept only the in-frame ones, dropping some. This table has about 73,000 clones, 85% to 95% appearing once. CDR1 is SGHTA, CDR2 FQGNSA, per germline. Trimming at V came to 5 bases and at J to 7 bases, leaving 8 bases not matched to a gene. This CDR3 spans 14 amino acids. The receptor's source is a female donor in good health, enrolled as a control in a pregnancy study. The gene calls are TRBV7-2 and TRBJ2-3, with 8 bases that match TRBD2. Material: peripheral blood, obtained in the third trimester of pregnancy. The CDR3 region has the DNA TGTGCCAGCAGCCCACGGGGCGGGAGGAATACGCAGTATTTT. Protein: CASSPRGGRNTQYF.